This TCR beta chain appears in the sequencing data of a study of blood T cell repertoires in COVID-19. The study assigned cohorts using participant-reported clinical history. Data came from immunoSEQ multiplex PCR; TCRdb stores just in-frame clones and leaves some out. The sample lists 200,000 to 250,000 clones; 88% were seen once. The CDR3 is 16 amino acids. Trimming removed 6 bases from V and 2 bases from J, with 19 bases in between. Germline assignment: CDR1 KGHDR and CDR2 SFDVKD. The chain employs TRBV24-1 and TRBJ2-7; D may be TRBD2 (6 bases). The source is a woman aged 25 to 39 who had recovered from COVID-19. The sequencing input was PBMCs or T cells enriched from blood (not recorded which). The CDR3 loop reads CATSPFRPGLPYEQYF. The CDR3 DNA is TGTGCCACCAGTCCCTTTAGACCGGGACTTCCCTACGAGCAGTACTTC.